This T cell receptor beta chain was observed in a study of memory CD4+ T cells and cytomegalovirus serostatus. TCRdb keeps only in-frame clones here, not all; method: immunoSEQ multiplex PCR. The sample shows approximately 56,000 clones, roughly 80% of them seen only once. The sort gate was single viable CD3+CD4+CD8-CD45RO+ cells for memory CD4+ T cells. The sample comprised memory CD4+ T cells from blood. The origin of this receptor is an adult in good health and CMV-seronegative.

The CDR3 reads CASSFTGGEPGNTIYF. For the CDR3, the DNA is TGTGCCAGCAGCTTTACAGGGGGCGAACCTGGAAACACCATATATTTT. The chain is built from TRBV7-8 and TRBJ1-3, with 9 bases aligning to TRBD1. Trimming removed 3 bases from V and 2 bases from J; junction bases left unmatched: 5. From germline, CDR1 is SGHVS and CDR2 FQNEAQ. The CDR3 runs 16 residues. Drawing the rest from reference TRBV7-8 and TRBJ1-3, the complete variable domain is GAGVSQSPRYKVAKRGQDVALRCDPISGHVSLFWYQQALGQGPEFLTYFQNEAQLDKSGLPSDRFFAERPEGSVSTLKIQRTQQEDSAVYLCASSFTGGEPGNTIYFGEGSWLTVV.